This T cell receptor beta chain appears in the sequencing data of a study of blood T cell repertoires in COVID-19. Study at large: Donors in the United States, Italy and Spain gave samples during acute or convalescent COVID-19. T cells, B-cell-depleted T cells, or PBMCs provided the cDNA or gDNA that served as material.

Seattle patients were enrolled during active infection and followed longitudinally. Data came from immunoSEQ multiplex PCR; TCRdb stores just in-frame clones and leaves some out. The sample has roughly 380,000 clones; around 91% are singletons. The sequenced material came from peripheral blood. The TCR was taken from a woman in her thirties or forties with COVID-19, enrolled during active disease.

The CDR3 DNA reads as TGTGCCAGCAGCTTGCAGGATCAGCCCCAGCATTTT. Translating gives CASSLQDQPQHF. The rearrangement joins TRBV7-2 to TRBJ1-5; D gene ambiguous. CDR3 size: 12 residues. Germline V gives CDR1 SGHTA, CDR2 FQGNSA. Trimming pared 3 bases from V and 5 bases from J, leaving 5 bases between. The full variable domain, completed using reference TRBV7-2 and TRBJ1-5, is GAGVSQSPSNKVTEKGKDVELRCDPISGHTALYWYRQSLGQGLEFLIYFQGNSAPDKSGLPSDRFSAERTGGSVSTLTIQRTQQEDSAVYLCASSLQDQPQHFGDGTRLSIL.